This T cell receptor beta chain originates from a study of T-cell reconstitution after alpha-beta-depleted transplantation in children. In the case of this clonotype: The antigen is unknown.

Whole-study findings and limits: One year after transplant, T-cell counts and diversity came mostly from newly produced T cells. Reportedly, roughly two months post-transplant, alpha-beta T cells arose from several hundred expanded graft clones.

Using unique molecular identifiers, the investigators prepared the TCRbeta library. TCRdb called the PCR reads again in MiXCR, with one record for every CDR3 protein. This table holds 81,000 or so distinct CDR3 sequences, roughly 15% found once. The CDR3 covers 16 residues. V lost 1 base and J lost 0; bases outside the gene matches: 6. Germline CDR1 SGHRS, CDR2 YFSETQ. The sample was PBMCs, mostly from graft donor cells, taken 180 days after TCRalphabeta/CD19-depleted stem cell transplant. The V and J genes are TRBV5-1 and TRBJ2-7, with TRBD1 identical over 8 bases. The sequence derives from a male patient aged 2-10 years who had a stem cell transplant for acute lymphoblastic leukemia, so the T cells may come from the graft donor. This CDR3 is CASSLIPGGASYEQYF. The CDR3 nucleotides are TGCGCCAGCAGCTTGATCCCAGGGGGCGCCTCCTACGAGCAGTACTTC.